Given below is one TCR beta chain in context. The antigen is undetermined. The data belong to a study of T cell responses to AZD1222 COVID-19 vaccine. Notes on the study in general: The donors showed a predominance of white British ancestry and of females, with possible underestimation of clonal diversity. At baseline, seropositivity was found in only a handful of AZD1222 recipients.

The CDR3 covers 14 residues. Germline V gene sequence: CDR1 DFQATT, CDR2 SNEGSKA (reference sequence). V trimming: 3 bases; J trimming: 5 bases; junction bases outside the gene matches: 7. Profiled with immunoSEQ multiplex PCR; TCRdb holds only in-frame clones, not every one. The repertoire holds 130,000 to 150,000 clones, with 82% as singletons. The chain has TRBV20-1 and TRBJ1-1, with 9 bases aligning to TRBD1. This TCR came from an adult in good health. Sequenced here: peripheral blood, sampled on day 0 of MenACWY control vaccination. CDR3 in DNA: TGCAGTGCTAGTCCTACAGGGGGCGGTACTGAAGCTTTCTTT. It encodes CSASPTGGGTEAFF.